These T cell receptor beta chains were read from a single sample in a study of shared clonotypes between healthy human individuals. The data were produced by immunoSEQ multiplex PCR, yet TCRdb's version contains in-frame clones alone and is incomplete. The sample has over a million clones; about four fifths are singletons. Sequencing input: memory CD4+ T cells from PBMCs. The receptor source for this set is a man aged 18 to 35 in good health. Some clones in this sample may be carry-over from other donors' samples. The CDR3 runs from the conserved cysteine through the conserved F or W.

CDR3	V	J
CASSMAGLGKETEAFF	TRBV19	TRBJ1-1
CASSEAQRNTQYF	TRBV6-1	TRBJ2-3
CASGRSGELFF	TRBV12-5	TRBJ2-2
CATSRGGTSYEQYF	TRBV15	TRBJ2-7
CASSDYSSTYEQYF	TRBV6-1	TRBJ2-7
CASSLARDSHYEQYF	TRBV27	TRBJ2-7
CASSIEGASNQPQHF	TRBV19	TRBJ1-5
CASKRTGSNTEAFF	TRBV2	TRBJ1-1
CASSGGLVTDTQYF	TRBV6-1	TRBJ2-3
CASSPPASTETQYF	TRBV18	TRBJ2-5
CASSLLHRDTEAFF	TRBV5-1	TRBJ1-1
CASSAGIGAGPYNEQFF	TRBV9	TRBJ2-1
CASGSIIAGGTDTQYF	TRBV28	TRBJ2-3
CSVEGNEQFF	TRBV29-1	TRBJ2-1
CASSVGHLNTEAFF	TRBV9	TRBJ1-1
CASSSGYDTEAFF	TRBV7-3	TRBJ1-1
CASSLQGTGGTGELFF	TRBV27	TRBJ2-2
CASRGRSLHSYEQYF	TRBV27	TRBJ2-7
CASSYYQSGANVLTF	TRBV5-1	TRBJ2-6
CASSESIGGLGNPYEQYF	TRBV10-1	TRBJ2-7
CASSLVGYEQYF	TRBV5-4	TRBJ2-7
CASSYGGLAGFHEQFF	TRBV5-4	TRBJ2-1
CSAKGQGRGIYNEQFF	TRBV29-1	TRBJ2-1
CASSLASSGQETQYF	TRBV5-4	TRBJ2-5
CASSTFTGGAEETQYF	TRBV5-1	TRBJ2-5
CASSPQGPSTNEKLFF	TRBV2	TRBJ1-4
CASSHGQGPPESFF	TRBV2	TRBJ2-1